This T cell receptor beta chain was profiled in a study of OX40 agonist ivuxolimab in advanced cancers. Study conclusions and caveats: Clonal expansion from baseline to week 6 occurred in both CD4+ and CD8+ T cells. Expanded clones were, on average, more numerous among CD8+ T cells than CD4+.

Libraries were prepared by immunoSEQ multiplex PCR; TCRdb keeps only in-frame clonotypes and omits some of them. The table has just under 65,000 clones, 91% seen once; the top ten hold 5.2%. This clone has a single count. The target antigen is unknown. From germline, CDR1 is MNHEY and CDR2 SMNVEV (reference sequence). This CDR3 spans 14 amino acids. V was trimmed by 7 bases and J by 4 bases, leaving 16 bases between them. The source is an adult with an advanced solid tumor such as melanoma, head and neck, liver or kidney cancer. The chain recombines TRBV27 with TRBJ1-1, with TRBD1 as a possible D gene (5 bases). The sequencing here drew on CD4+ or CD8+ T cells sorted from blood, taken in a trial of the OX40 agonist ivuxolimab. CDR3 nucleotides: TGTGCCAGCAATGAACCAGGGAGGACCACTGAAGCTTTCTTT. Its translation: CASNEPGRTTEAFF.